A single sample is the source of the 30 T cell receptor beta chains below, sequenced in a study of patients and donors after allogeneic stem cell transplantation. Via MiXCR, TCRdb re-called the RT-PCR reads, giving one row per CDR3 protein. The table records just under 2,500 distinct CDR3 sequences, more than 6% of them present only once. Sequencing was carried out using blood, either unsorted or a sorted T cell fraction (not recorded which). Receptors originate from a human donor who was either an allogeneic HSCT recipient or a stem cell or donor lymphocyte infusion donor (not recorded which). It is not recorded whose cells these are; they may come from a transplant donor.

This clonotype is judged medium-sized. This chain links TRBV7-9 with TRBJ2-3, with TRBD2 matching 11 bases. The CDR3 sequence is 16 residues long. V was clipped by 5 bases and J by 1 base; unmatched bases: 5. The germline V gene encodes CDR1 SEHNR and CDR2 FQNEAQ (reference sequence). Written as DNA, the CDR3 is TGTGCCAGCAGCCCACTAGCGGGAGTGGGCACAGATACGCAGTATTTT. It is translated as CASSPLAGVGTDTQYF.

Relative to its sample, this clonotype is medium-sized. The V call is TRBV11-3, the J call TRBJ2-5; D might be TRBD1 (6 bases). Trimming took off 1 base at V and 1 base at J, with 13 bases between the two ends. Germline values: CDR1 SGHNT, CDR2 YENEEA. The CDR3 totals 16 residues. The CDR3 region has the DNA TGTGCCAGCAGCTTAGGTTCCTCGACAGGCCAAGAGACCCAGTACTTC. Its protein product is CASSLGSSTGQETQYF.

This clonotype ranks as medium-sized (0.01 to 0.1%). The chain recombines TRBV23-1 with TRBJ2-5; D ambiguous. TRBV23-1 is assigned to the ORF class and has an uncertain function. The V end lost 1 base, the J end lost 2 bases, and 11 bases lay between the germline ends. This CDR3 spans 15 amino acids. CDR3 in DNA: TGCGCCAGCAGTCAATGGCCCCGGACGCAAGAGACCCAGTACTTC. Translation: CASSQWPRTQETQYF.

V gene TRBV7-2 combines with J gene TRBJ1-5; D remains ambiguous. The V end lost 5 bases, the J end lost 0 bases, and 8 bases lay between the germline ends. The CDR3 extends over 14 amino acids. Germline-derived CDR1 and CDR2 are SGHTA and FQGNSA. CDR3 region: CASSPGHSNQPQHF. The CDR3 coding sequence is TGTGCCAGCAGCCCGGGTCATAGCAATCAGCCCCAGCATTTT.

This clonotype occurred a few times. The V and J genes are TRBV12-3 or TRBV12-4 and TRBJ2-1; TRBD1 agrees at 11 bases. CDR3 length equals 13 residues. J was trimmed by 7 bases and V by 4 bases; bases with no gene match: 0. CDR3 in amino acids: CASSWDRGNEQFF. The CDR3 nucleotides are TGTGCCAGCAGTTGGGACAGGGGGAATGAGCAGTTCTTC.

The CDR3 nucleotides read TGCGCCAGCAGCTTAGGGGAGCCCGGGGAGCTGTTTTTT. It specifies CASSLGEPGELFF. V is TRBV5-1 and J is TRBJ2-2; the D gene could be TRBD1 or TRBD2 (5 bases each). Trimming shortened V by 2 bases and J by 6 bases, and 8 bases separated the two germline ends. The CDR3 has 13 amino acids. CDR1 and CDR2 from the germline V gene are SGHRS and YFSETQ.

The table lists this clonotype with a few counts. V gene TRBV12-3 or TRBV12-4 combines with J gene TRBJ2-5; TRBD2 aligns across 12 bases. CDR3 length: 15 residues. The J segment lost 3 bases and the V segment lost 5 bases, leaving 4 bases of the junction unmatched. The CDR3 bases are TGTGCCAGCAGTCGACGGACTAGCGGGAAAGAGACCCAGTACTTC. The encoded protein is CASSRRTSGKETQYF.

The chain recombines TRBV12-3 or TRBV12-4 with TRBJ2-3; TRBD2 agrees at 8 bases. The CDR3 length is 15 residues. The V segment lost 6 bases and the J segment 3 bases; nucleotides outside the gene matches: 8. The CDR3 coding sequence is TGTGCCAGCAGCCCGACTAGCGTCGGTACAGATACGCAGTATTTT. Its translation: CASSPTSVGTDTQYF.

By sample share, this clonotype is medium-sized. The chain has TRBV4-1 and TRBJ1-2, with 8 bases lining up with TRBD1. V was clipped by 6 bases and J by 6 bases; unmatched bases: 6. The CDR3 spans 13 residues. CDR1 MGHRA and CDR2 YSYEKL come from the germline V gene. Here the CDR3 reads CASSLTGVDGYTF. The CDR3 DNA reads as TGCGCCAGCAGTCTGACAGGGGTGGATGGCTACACCTTC.

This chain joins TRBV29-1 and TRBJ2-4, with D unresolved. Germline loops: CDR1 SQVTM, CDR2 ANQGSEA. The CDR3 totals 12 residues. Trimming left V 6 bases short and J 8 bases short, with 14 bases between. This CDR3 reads CSVRDSTHIQYF. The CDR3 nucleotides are TGCAGCGTGCGAGACTCGACTCACATTCAGTACTTC.

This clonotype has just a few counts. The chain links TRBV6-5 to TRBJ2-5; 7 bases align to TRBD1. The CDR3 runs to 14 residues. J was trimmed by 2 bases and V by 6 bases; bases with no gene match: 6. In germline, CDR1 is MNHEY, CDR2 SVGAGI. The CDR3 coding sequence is TGTGCCAGCAGGATGGGACAGCAACAAGAGACCCAGTACTTC. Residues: CASRMGQQQETQYF.

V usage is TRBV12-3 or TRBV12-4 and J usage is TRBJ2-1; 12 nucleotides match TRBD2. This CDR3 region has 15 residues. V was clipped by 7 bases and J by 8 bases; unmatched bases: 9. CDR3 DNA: TGTGCCAGCAAAAACCCGGGACTAGCGGGCCATGAGCAGTTCTTC. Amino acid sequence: CASKNPGLAGHEQFF.

The CDR3 sequence: CASSAFGTNQETQYF. DNA for the CDR3: TGTGCCAGCAGTGCATTCGGGACTAACCAAGAGACCCAGTACTTC. The chain employs TRBV2 and TRBJ2-5; 7 bases line up with TRBD2. Germline CDR1 SNHLY, CDR2 FYNNEI. V was pared by 4 bases and J by 0 bases, with 5 bases of the junction left unmatched. The CDR3 spans 15 residues.

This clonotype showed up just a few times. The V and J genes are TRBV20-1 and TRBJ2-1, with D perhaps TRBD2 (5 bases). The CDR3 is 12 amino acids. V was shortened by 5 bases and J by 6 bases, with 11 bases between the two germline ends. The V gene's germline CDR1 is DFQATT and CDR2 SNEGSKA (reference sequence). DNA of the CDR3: TGCAGTGCTCCCCGGGCGGGCAATGAGCAGTTCTTC. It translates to CSAPRAGNEQFF.

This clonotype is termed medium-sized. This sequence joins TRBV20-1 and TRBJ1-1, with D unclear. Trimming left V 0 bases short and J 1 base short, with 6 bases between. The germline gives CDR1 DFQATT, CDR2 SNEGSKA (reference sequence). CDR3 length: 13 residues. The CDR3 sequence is CSARDWGNTEAFF. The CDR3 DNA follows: TGCAGTGCTAGAGACTGGGGGAACACTGAAGCTTTCTTT.

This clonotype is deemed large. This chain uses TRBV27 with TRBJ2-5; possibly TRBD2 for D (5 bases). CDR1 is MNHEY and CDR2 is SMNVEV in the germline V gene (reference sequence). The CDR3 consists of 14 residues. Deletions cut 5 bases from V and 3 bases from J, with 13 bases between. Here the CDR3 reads CASSHNTGKETQYF. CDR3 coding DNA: TGTGCCAGCAGTCACAACACGGGGAAAGAGACCCAGTACTTC.

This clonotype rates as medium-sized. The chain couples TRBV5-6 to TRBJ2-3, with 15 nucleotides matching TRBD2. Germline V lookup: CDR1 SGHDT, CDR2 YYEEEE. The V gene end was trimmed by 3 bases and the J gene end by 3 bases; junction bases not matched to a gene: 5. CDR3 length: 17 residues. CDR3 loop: CASSSGLAGGPTDTQYF. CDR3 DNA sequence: TGTGCCAGCAGCTCCGGACTAGCGGGAGGGCCGACAGATACGCAGTATTTT.

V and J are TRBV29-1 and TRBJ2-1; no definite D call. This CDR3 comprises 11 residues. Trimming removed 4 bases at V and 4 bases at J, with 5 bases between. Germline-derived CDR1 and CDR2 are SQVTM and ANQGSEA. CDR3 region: CSVAAYNEQFF. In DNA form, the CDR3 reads TGCAGCGTTGCGGCATACAATGAGCAGTTCTTC.

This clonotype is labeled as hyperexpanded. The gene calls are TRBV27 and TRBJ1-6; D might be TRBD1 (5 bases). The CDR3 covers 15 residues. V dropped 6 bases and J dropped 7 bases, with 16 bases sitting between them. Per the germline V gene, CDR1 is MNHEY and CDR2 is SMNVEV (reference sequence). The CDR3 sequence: CASRLGPAANSPLHF. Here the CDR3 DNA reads TGTGCCAGCAGGCTGGGGCCCGCGGCAAATTCACCCCTCCACTTT.

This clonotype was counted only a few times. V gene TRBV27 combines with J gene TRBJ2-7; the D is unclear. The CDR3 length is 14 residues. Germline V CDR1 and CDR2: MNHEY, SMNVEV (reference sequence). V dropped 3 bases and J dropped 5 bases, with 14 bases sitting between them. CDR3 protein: CASSFGQYPDEQYF. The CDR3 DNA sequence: TGTGCCAGCAGTTTTGGGCAGTATCCGGACGAGCAGTACTTC.

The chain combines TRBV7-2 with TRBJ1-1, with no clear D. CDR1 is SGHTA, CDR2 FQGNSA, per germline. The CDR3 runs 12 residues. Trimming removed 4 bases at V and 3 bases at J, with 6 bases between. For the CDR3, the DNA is TGTGCCAGCAGCTGGGTGCACACTGAAGCTTTCTTT. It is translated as CASSWVHTEAFF.

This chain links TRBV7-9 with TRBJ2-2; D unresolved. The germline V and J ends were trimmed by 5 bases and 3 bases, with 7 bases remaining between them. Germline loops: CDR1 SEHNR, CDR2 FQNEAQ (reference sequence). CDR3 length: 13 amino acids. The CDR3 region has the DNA TGTGCCAGCAGCCCTATTTACACCGGGGAGCTGTTTTTT. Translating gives CASSPIYTGELFF. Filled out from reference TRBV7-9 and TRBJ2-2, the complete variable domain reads DTGVSQNPRHKITKRGQNVTFRCDPISEHNRLYWYRQTLGQGPEFLTYFQNEAQLEKSRLLSDRFSAERPKGSFSTLEIQRTEQGDSAMYLCASSPIYTGELFFGEGSRLTVL.

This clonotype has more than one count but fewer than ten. Here the CDR3 DNA reads TGTGCCAGCAGCGTAGTGGGCCAGGCAGATACGCAGTATTTT. Amino acid sequence: CASSVVGQADTQYF. The J gene is TRBJ2-3, the V gene TRBV9; no clear D. The germline V and J ends were trimmed by 0 bases and 4 bases, with 9 bases remaining between them. CDR3 length equals 14 residues. Germline lookup yields CDR1 SGDLS and CDR2 YYNGEE.

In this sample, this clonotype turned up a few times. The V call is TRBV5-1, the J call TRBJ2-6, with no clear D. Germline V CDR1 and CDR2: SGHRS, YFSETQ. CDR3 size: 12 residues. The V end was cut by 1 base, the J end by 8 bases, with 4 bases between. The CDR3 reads CASSLRTNVLTF. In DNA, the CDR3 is TGCGCCAGCAGCTTGAGGACCAACGTCCTGACTTTC.

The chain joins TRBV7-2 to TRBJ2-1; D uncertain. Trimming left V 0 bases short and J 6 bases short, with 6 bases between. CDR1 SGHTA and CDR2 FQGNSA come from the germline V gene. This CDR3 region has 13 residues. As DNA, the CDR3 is TGTGCCAGCAGCTTAGCAGGGCGCAATGAGCAGTTCTTC. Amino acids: CASSLAGRNEQFF.

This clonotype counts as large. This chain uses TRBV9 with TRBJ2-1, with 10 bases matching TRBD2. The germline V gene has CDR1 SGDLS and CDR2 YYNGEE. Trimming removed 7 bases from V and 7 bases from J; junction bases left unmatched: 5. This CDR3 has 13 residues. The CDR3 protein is CASEREGRNEQFF. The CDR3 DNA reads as TGTGCCAGCGAGCGGGAGGGTCGGAATGAGCAGTTCTTC.

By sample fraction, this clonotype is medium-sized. CDR3: CASSLAQTKETQYF. For the CDR3, the DNA is TGTGCCAGCAGCTTAGCGCAGACCAAAGAGACCCAGTACTTC. The chain uses TRBV7-9 and TRBJ2-5; no firm D call. The CDR3 covers 14 residues. Germline assignment: CDR1 SEHNR and CDR2 FQNEAQ (reference sequence). Between the trimmed V and J ends, which lost 0 bases and 3 bases, there was a span of 8 bases.

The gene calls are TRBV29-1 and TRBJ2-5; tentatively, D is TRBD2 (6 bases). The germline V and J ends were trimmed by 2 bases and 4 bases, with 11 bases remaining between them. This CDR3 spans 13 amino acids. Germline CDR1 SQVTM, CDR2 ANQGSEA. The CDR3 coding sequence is TGCAGCGTTGAACCCGGAGGGGCAGAGACCCAGTACTTC. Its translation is CSVEPGGAETQYF.

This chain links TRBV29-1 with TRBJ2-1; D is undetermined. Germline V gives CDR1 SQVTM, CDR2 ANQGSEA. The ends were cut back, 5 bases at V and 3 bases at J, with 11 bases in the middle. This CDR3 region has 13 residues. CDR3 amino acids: CSVQSEIYNEQFF. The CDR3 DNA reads TGCAGCGTTCAAAGTGAAATCTACAATGAGCAGTTCTTC.

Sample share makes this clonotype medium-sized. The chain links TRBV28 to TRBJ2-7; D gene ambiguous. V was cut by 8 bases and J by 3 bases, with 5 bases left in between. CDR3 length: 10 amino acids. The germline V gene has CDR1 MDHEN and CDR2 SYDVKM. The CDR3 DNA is TGTGCCAGCCAAGACTACGAGCAGTACTTC. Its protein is CASQDYEQYF.